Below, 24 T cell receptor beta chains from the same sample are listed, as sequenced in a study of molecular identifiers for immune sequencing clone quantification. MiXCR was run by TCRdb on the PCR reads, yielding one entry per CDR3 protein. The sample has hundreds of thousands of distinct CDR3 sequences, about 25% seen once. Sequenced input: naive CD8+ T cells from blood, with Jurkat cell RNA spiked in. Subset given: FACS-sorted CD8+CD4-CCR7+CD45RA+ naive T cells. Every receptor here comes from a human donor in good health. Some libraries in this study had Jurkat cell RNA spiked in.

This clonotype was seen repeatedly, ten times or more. The CDR3 DNA sequence: TGCGCCAGCAGCTTAAGTGGGGAGCTTGTCGAAGTGATTGAGACCCAGTACTTC. Translated: CASSLSGELVEVIETQYF. The chain links TRBV5-1 to TRBJ2-5, with D maybe TRBD2 (5 bases). The CDR3 runs to 18 residues. The V end lost 2 bases, the J end lost 5 bases, and 25 bases lay between the germline ends. CDR1 SGHRS and CDR2 YFSETQ come from the germline V gene.

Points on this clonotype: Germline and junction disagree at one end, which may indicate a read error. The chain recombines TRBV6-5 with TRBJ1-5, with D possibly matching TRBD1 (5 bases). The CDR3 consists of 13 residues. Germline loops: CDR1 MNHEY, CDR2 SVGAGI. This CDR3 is CTSSLGRNQPQHF. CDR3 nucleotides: TGTACCAGCAGTTTGGGGCGGAATCAGCCCCAGCATTTT.

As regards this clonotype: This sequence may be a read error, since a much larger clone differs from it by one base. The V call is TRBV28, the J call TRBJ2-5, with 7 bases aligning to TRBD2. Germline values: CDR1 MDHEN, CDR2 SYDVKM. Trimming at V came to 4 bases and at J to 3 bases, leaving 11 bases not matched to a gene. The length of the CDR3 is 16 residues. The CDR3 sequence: CASSYGPAGTEETQYF. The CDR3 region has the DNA TGTGCCAGCAGTTACGGACCAGCGGGAACTGAAGAGACCCAGTACTTC.

Written as DNA, the CDR3 is TGTGCCAGCAGTTTCATCCCGACGGCCGGGGAGCTGTTTTTT. Protein product: CASSFIPTAGELFF. The rearrangement joins TRBV27 to TRBJ2-2; D gene unclear. CDR3 length: 14 amino acids. V lost 3 bases and J 6 bases, leaving 11 bases between the germline ends. In germline, CDR1 is MNHEY, CDR2 SMNVEV (reference sequence).

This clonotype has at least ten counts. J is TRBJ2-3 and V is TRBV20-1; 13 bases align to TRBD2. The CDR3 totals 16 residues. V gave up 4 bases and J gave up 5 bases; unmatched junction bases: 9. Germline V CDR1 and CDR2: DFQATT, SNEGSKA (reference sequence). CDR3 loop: CSATPGTSGAQDTQYF. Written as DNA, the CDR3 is TGCAGTGCTACGCCAGGGACTAGCGGGGCCCAAGATACGCAGTATTTT.

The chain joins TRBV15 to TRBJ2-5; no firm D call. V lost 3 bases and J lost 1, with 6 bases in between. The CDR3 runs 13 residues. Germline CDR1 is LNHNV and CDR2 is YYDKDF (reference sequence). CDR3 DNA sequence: TGTGCCACCAGCAGTATAATCCAAGAGACCCAGTACTTC. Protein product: CATSSIIQETQYF.

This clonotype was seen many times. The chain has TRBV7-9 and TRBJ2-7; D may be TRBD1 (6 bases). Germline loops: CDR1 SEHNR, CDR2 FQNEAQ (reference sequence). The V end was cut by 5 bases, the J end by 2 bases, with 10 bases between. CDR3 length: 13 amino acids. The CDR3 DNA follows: TGTGCCAGCAGCAGGACAGCCGCCTACGAGCAGTACTTC. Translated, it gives CASSRTAAYEQYF.

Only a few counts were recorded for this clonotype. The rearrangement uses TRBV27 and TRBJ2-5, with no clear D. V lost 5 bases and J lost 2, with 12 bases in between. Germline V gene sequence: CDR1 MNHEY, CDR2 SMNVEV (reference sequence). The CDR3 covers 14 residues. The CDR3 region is CASSVSMVQETQYF. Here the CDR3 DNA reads TGTGCCAGCAGTGTTTCAATGGTTCAAGAGACCCAGTACTTC.

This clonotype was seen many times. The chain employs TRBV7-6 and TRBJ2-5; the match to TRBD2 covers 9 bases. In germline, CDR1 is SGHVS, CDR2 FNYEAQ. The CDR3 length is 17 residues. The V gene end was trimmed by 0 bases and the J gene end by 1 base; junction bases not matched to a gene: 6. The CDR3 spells CASSLANSGGPQETQYF. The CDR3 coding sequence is TGTGCCAGCAGCTTAGCGAATAGCGGGGGCCCCCAAGAGACCCAGTACTTC.

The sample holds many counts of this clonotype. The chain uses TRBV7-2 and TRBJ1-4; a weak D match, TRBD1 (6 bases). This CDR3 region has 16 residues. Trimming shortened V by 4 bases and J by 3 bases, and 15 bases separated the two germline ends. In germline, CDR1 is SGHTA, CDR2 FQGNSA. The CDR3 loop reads CASSYSGGEANEKLFF. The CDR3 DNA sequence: TGTGCCAGCAGCTACTCCGGGGGCGAAGCTAATGAAAAACTGTTTTTT.

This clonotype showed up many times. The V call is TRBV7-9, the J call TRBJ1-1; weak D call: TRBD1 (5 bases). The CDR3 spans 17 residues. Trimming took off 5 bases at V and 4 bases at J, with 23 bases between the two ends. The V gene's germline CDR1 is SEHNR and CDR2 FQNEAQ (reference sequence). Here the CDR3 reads CASSPDIVLSLGTEAFF. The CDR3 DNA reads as TGTGCCAGCAGCCCGGACATAGTACTAAGCTTGGGCACTGAAGCTTTCTTT.

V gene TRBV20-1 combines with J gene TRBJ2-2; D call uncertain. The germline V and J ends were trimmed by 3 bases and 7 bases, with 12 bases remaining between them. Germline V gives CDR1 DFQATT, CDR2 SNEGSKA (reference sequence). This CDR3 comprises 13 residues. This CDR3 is CSASDGFFGELFF. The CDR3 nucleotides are TGCAGTGCTAGTGATGGATTCTTCGGGGAGCTGTTTTTT.

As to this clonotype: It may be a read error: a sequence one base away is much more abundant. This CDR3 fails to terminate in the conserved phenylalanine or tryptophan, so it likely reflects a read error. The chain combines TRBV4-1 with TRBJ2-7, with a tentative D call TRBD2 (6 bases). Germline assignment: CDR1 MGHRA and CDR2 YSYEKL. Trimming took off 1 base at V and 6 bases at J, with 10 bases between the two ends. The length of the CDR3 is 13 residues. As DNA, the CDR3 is TGCGCCAGCAGCCAAGCGTGGGGAGGCGAGCAGTACTTA. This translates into CASSQAWGGEQYL.

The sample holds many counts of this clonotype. The CDR3 reads CASSEALGQTYEQYF. The DNA for the CDR3 is TGTGCCAGCAGTGAAGCGCTGGGACAGACCTACGAGCAGTACTTC. The genes are TRBV6-1 and TRBJ2-7; 7 nucleotides align to TRBD1. V lost 0 bases, J lost 2 bases, and 4 bases stayed unmatched. The CDR3 sequence is 15 residues long. Germline CDR1 reads MNHNS; CDR2 reads SASEGT.

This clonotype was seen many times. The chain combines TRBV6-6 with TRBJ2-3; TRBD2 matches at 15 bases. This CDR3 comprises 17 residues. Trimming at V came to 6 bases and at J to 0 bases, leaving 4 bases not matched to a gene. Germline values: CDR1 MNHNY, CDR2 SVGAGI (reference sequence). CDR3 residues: CASSGTSGRMSTDTQYF. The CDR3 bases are TGTGCCAGCAGCGGGACTAGCGGGAGGATGAGCACAGATACGCAGTATTTT.

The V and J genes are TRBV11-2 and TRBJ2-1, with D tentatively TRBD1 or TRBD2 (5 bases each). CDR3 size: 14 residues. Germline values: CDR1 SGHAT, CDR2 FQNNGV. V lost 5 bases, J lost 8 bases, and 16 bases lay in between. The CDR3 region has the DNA TGTGCCAGCAGCCCACCGGGGATAGGGGATGAGCAGTTCTTC. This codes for CASSPPGIGDEQFF.

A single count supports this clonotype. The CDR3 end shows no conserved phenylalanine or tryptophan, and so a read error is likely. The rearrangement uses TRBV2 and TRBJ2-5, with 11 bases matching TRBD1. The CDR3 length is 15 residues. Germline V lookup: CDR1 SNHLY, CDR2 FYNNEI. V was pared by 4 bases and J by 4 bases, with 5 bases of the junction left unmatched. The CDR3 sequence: CASSARTGGVETQYY. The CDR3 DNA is TGTGCCAGCAGTGCCCGGACAGGGGGCGTAGAGACCCAGTACTAC.

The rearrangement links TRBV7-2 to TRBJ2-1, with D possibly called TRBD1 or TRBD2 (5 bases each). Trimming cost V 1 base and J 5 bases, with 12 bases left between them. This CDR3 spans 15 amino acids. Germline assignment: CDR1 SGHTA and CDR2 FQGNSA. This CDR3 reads CASSLVGDGNNEQFF. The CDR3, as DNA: TGTGCCAGCAGCTTAGTAGGGGACGGAAACAATGAGCAGTTCTTC.

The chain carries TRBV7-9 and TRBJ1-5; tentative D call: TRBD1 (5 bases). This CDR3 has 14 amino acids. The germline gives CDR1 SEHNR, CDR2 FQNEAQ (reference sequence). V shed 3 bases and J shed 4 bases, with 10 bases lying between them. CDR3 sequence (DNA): TGTGCCAGCAGCTTCGAAGGGGTGAATCAGCCCCAGCATTTT. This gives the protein CASSFEGVNQPQHF.

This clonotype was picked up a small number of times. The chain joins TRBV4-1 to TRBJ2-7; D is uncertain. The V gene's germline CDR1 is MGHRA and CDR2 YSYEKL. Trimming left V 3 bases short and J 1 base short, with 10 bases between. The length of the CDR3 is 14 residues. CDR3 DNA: TGCGCCAGCAGCCACGACCTGGGATCCTACGAGCAGTACTTC. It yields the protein CASSHDLGSYEQYF.

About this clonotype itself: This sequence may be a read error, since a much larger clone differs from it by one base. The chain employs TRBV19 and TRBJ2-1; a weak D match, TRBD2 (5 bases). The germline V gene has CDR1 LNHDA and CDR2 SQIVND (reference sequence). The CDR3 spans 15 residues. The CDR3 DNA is TGTGCCAGTAGTTTAGCGCCCAGCTCCTACAATGAGCGGTTCTTC. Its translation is CASSLAPSSYNERFF.

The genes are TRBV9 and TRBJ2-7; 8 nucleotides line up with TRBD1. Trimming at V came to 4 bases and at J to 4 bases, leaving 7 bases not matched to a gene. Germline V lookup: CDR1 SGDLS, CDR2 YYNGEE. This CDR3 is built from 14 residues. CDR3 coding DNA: TGTGCCAGCAGCCCGGGACAGGATTTGTACGAGCAGTACTTC. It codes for CASSPGQDLYEQYF.

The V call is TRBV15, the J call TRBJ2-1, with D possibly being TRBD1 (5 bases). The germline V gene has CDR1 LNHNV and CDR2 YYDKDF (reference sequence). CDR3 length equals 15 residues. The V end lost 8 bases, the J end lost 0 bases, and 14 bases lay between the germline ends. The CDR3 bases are TGTGCCACCTCGAAGGGGTTGAGCTCCTACAATGAGCAGTTCTTC. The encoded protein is CATSKGLSSYNEQFF.

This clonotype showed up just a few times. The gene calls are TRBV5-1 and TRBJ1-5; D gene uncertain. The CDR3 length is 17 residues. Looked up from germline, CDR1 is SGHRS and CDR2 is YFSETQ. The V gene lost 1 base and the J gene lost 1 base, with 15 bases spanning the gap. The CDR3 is CASSLIEVPLSNQPQHF. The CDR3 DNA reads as TGCGCCAGCAGCTTGATCGAGGTCCCTCTCAGCAATCAGCCCCAGCATTTT.